This is a list of T cell receptor beta chains from one sample in a study of identical twins. TCRdb fed the 5' RACE reads into MiXCR, producing one record per CDR3 protein. The sample carries 1.5 million to 2 million distinct CDR3 sequences, less than 40% recorded once. The sequencing input was cord blood. These receptor sequences come from a newborn girl in good health. The CDR3 runs from the conserved cysteine through the conserved F or W. D genes are given only for firm matches. The size of a clone is reported for some rows only, either as once, few or many, or as a class for expanded clones.

d_call clone_size j_call v_call cdr3_nt cdr3_aa
NA few TRBJ2-3 TRBV7-9 TGTGCCACTGAGGAATATACGCAGTATTTT CATEEYTQYF
TRBD1 NA TRBJ1-5 TRBV24-1 TGTGCCACCGGGACAGCACCTTATCAGCCCCAGCATTTT CATGTAPYQPQHF
NA NA TRBJ1-4 TRBV28 TGTGCCAGCAAGGGACAATTGGCGAATGAAAAACTGTTTTTT CASKGQLANEKLFF
TRBD1 NA TRBJ2-7 TRBV28 TGTGCCAGCACATTGACAGGGGGTGTCTACGAGCAGTACTTC CASTLTGGVYEQYF
NA NA TRBJ2-6 TRBV4-1 TGCGCCAGCAGCCAAGATGCGGGGCCTGGGGCCAACGTCCTGACTTTC CASSQDAGPGANVLTF
NA NA TRBJ2-4 TRBV9 TGTGCCAGCAGCGTAGCTACAGGATGGGGCTTAGCCAAAAACATTCAGTACTTC CASSVATGWGLAKNIQYF
NA NA TRBJ2-1 TRBV7-9 TGTGCCAGCAGCTACTCTGAGCGGTACAATGAGCAGTTCTTC CASSYSERYNEQFF
TRBD2 NA TRBJ2-3 TRBV11-2 TGTGCCAGCAGCTTAGGTAATAGCGGGACAGATACGCAGTATTTT CASSLGNSGTDTQYF
TRBD2 NA TRBJ2-3 TRBV5-1 TGCGGCAGCGCGACTAGCGGGGGACTCGGAGATACGCAGTATTTT CGSATSGGLGDTQYF
TRBD1 NA TRBJ1-5 TRBV30 TGTGCCTGGAGCCCAGGGGGCTCAAACAATCAGCCCCAGCATTTT CAWSPGGSNNQPQHF
NA few TRBJ2-7 TRBV6-1 TGTGCCAGCATCCGGGACAGCGGGTACGAGCAGTACTTC CASIRDSGYEQYF
NA few TRBJ2-3 TRBV20-1 TGCAGTGCCTCGCCCCCTCAAGATACGCAGTATTTT CSASPPQDTQYF
TRBD1 NA TRBJ2-5 TRBV20-1 TGCAGTGCTAGGGGCAGGGGGCGCGGGGAGACCCAGTACTTC CSARGRGRGETQYF
TRBD1 NA TRBJ1-2 TRBV7-2 TGTGCCAGCAGCTTAGCTTGGCGGGACAGGCCCTATGGCTACACCTTC CASSLAWRDRPYGYTF
TRBD2 NA TRBJ2-5 TRBV7-8 TGTGCCAGCAGCTTCACGGCTAGCGGGAGCGAGACCCAGTACTTC CASSFTASGSETQYF
NA NA TRBJ1-1 TRBV10-3 TGTGCCATCAGTGAACAAGGGACGAACACTGAAGCTTTCTTT CAISEQGTNTEAFF
NA NA TRBJ2-7 TRBV2 TGTGCCAGCAGGACACGGGTGGGATCCTACGAGCAGTACTTC CASRTRVGSYEQYF
NA many TRBJ2-4 TRBV11-1 TGTGCCAGCAGCTTAGGCCGCGGAGCCAAAAACATTCAGTACTTC CASSLGRGAKNIQYF
NA many TRBJ2-7 TRBV30 TGTGCCTGGAGTCAGGGGTACGAGCAGTACTTC CAWSQGYEQYF
NA few TRBJ2-7 TRBV20-1 TGCAGTGCTAGAGACCCTCAGGGGGAGCAGTACTTC CSARDPQGEQYF
NA NA TRBJ1-5 TRBV30 TGTGCCTGGAGTACGGGTAGCAATCAGCCCCAGCATTTT CAWSTGSNQPQHF
NA few TRBJ2-1 TRBV28 TGTGCCAGCAGTTTTATGGGACGTGAGCAGTTCTTC CASSFMGREQFF
TRBD2 NA TRBJ2-7 TRBV30 TGTGCCTGGAGGGAGCTAGCGGGGAGCTCCTACGAGCAGTACTTC CAWRELAGSSYEQYF
NA many TRBJ2-4 TRBV9 TGTGCCAGCAGCGTAGGGGGAGCCAAAAACATTCAGTACTTC CASSVGGAKNIQYF
TRBD2 NA TRBJ2-3 TRBV12-3/TRBV12-4 TGTGCCAGCAGTTTAGCGGCTAGCGGGAGGGCCACTCTTTCCACAGATACGCAGTATTTT CASSLAASGRATLSTDTQYF
NA few TRBJ1-6 TRBV7-9 TGTGCCAGCAGCCCCTCGGACGTGATTAATTCACCCCTCCACTTT CASSPSDVINSPLHF
TRBD1 NA TRBJ1-4 TRBV20-1 TGCAGTGCCAAACGACAGGGCCGGGAAAAACTGTTTTTT CSAKRQGREKLFF
NA NA TRBJ2-1 TRBV20-1 TGCAGTGCTGAGCGGGCAAAGAGCTCCTACAATGAGCAGTTCTTC CSAERAKSSYNEQFF
TRBD1 NA TRBJ1-2 TRBV7-9 TGTGCCAGCAGCTGGACAGGGAGGGAGGGCTACACCTTC CASSWTGREGYTF
NA few TRBJ2-3 TRBV20-1 TGCAGTGCTATTAACTATGATACGCAGTATTTT CSAINYDTQYF
TRBD2 few TRBJ2-3 TRBV12-3/TRBV12-4 TGTGCCAGCAGTTTAAGGACCCTAGCGGGACCTAGCACAGATACGCAGTATTTT CASSLRTLAGPSTDTQYF
NA NA TRBJ1-2 TRBV20-1 TGCAGTGCTAGAGATGCAGGGAAGGACTATGGCTACACCTTC CSARDAGKDYGYTF
TRBD1 NA TRBJ2-1 TRBV20-1 TGCAGTGCTAGACAGGGGGCGGGGAATGAGCAGTTCTTC CSARQGAGNEQFF
NA NA TRBJ1-5 TRBV7-8 TGTGCCAGCAGCCCAACCAGGGTCTCCGATCAGCCCCAGCATTTT CASSPTRVSDQPQHF
NA NA TRBJ2-7 TRBV5-5 TGTGCCAGCAGCTTGAAGTTTATTGGGCAGTACTTC CASSLKFIGQYF
NA few TRBJ2-7 TRBV5-1 TGCGCCAGCAGATTGGGAGAGGGTTCCAATGAGCAGTACTTC CASRLGEGSNEQYF
NA NA TRBJ2-1 TRBV20-1 TGCAGTGTCGCCCCGTACTACAATGAGCAGTTCTTC CSVAPYYNEQFF
NA few TRBJ1-4 TRBV18 TGTGCCAGCTCACCGAACGAGGAAAAACTGTTTTTT CASSPNEEKLFF
NA many TRBJ2-7 TRBV4-2 TGTGCCAGCAGCCAAGATGGGATTGGGTATCAGCAGTACTTC CASSQDGIGYQQYF
TRBD1 NA TRBJ2-3 TRBV9 TGTGCCAGCAGCGTAGGGACAGGAGAGACAGGGAGCGCTACGCAGTATTTT CASSVGTGETGSATQYF
NA NA TRBJ1-5 TRBV4-1 TGCGCCAGCAGCCAATGGAGGGACAATCAGCCCCAGCATTTT CASSQWRDNQPQHF